The present T cell receptor (beta chain) was sequenced within a study of regulatory T cells in long-lasting Graves disease (dated by TCRdb to about 2021). For the wider study: Antithyroid drugs had been taken for less than 3 months by newly diagnosed Graves' disease patients. TCR sequencing covered some 13 persistent and around 20 newly diagnosed Graves' disease patients, around 33 samples in total. Patients with persistent Graves' disease were compared with patients with newly diagnosed Graves' disease using TCR sequencing and RNA sequencing of peripheral blood. The study took place in China and was registered as a clinical trial.

What this sample's time point label stands for: newly diagnosed GD, antithyroid drugs for less than 3 months. For both TCR sequencing and RNA sequencing, RNA was extracted from PBMCs using TRIzol. The diagnosis of Graves' disease followed American Thyroid Association guidelines. Patients were recruited from an endocrinology department in Xi'an, China. Each patient gave around 9.2 milliliters of peripheral blood, collected in an EDTA anticoagulant tube. PBMCs were isolated by Ficoll Paque Plus density gradient separation without further T cell sorting. An Agilent 2100 Bioanalyzer and agarose gel were used to assess RNA quality, and a NanoDrop 2000 was used to measure RNA concentration. Library preparation employed multiplex PCR. Sequencing was performed on an Illumina HiSeq 4000. iRepertoire HTBI primers and Arm-PCR amplification of CDR3 regions were used to construct TCR beta libraries. PCR products were gel purified before sequencing. On the authors' methods: A total of roughly 65 TRBV and 14 TRBJ segments were identified across samples and were used for gene usage analysis of CDR3 amino acid clonotypes. COPE and FqMerger were used to merge filtered high-quality paired reads into contigs. BLAST was used to align contigs to IMGT TRBV, TRBD and TRBJ reference genes, with CDR3 defined following IMGT. Highly expanded clones were defined as clonotypes with a frequency above 0.1%. Shannon entropy was used to measure repertoire diversity, and the Gini coefficient was used to measure V-J evenness. A clonotype found in more than one individual was treated as public. TCRdb trimmed the raw reads at Q25, called clones with MiXCR and kept productive beta chains. Entries that share a CDR3 protein sequence are merged under the most common genes and DNA. The authors' filters were not applied to this entry. For this sample there are under 300,000 distinct CDR3 sequences; about 18% appear just once. The ten largest clones add up to roughly 23% of the sample.

This clonotype was picked up many times. Its antigen is not yet known. Mismatch with germline at one junction end may stem from a read error. The CDR3 contains 16 residues, cysteine and phenylalanine counted. Only the CDR3 DNA is retained, 48 bases long and in frame from the first base. Taken from the germline V gene, the CDR1 and CDR2 loops are SGHAT and FQNNGV. Overall results and qualifications from the work: Persistent patients shared more public clonotypes among themselves (fewer than 3,000) than newly diagnosed patients did (approximately 870). Persistent disease showed preferential use of TRBV28, TRBJ1-2 and TRBJ2-5, whereas newly diagnosed disease favored TRBV20-1 and TRBJ2-1. Sequencing and analysis were restricted to the TCR beta chain. Because the primary lesion, thyroid tissue, could not be accessed, the study looked at peripheral blood alone. Compared with newly diagnosed patients, persistent Graves' disease patients had lower TCR Shannon entropy and fewer highly expanded clones, which suggests clonal expansion. The authors noted that the small sample size was a limitation that may lower accuracy.

The chain uses TRBV11-2 and TRBJ1-4, with the D gene not clear enough to name. The source was peripheral blood mononuclear cells (PBMCs), collected at new diagnosis, from a patient treated with antithyroid drugs. The clonotype comes from a female donor with Graves disease. At the DNA level, the sequence is TGTGCCAGCAGCTCGACCCCCGGCGGAACTAGTGAAAAACTGTTTTTT. The resulting protein is CASSSTPGGTSEKLFF.